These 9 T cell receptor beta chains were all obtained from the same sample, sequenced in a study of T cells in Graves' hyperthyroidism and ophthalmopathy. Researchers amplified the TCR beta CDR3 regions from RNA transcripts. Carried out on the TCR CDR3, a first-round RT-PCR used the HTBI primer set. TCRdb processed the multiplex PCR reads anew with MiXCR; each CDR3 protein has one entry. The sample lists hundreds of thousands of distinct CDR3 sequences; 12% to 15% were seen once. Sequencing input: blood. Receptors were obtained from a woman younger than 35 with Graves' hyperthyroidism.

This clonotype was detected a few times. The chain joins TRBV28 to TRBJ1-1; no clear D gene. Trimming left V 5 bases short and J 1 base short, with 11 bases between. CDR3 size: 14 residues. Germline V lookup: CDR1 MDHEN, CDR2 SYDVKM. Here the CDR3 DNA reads TGTGCCAGCAGTCTATCGGACGGGAACACTGAAGCTTTCTTT. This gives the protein CASSLSDGNTEAFF.

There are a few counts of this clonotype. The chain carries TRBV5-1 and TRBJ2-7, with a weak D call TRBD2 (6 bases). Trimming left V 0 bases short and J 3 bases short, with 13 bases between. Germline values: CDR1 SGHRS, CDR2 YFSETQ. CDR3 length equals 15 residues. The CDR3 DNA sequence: TGCGCCAGCAGCTTGGCCCCCGGGAGAAGCTACGAGCAGTACTTC. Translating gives CASSLAPGRSYEQYF. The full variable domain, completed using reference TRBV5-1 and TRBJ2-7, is KAGVTQTPRYLIKTRGQQVTLSCSPISGHRSVSWYQQTPGQGLQFLFEYFSETQRNKGNFPGRFSGRQFSNSRSEMNVSTLELGDSALYLCASSLAPGRSYEQYFGPGTRLTVT.

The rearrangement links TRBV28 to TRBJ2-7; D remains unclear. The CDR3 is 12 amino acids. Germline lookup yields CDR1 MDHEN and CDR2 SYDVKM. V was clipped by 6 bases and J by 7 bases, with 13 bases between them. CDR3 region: CASSQVEEEQYF. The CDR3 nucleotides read TGTGCCAGCAGCCAGGTTGAGGAGGAGCAGTACTTC.

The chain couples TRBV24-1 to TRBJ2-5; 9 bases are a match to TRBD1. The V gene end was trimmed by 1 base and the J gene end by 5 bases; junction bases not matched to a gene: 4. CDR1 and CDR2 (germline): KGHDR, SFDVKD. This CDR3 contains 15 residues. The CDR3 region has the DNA TGTGCCACCAGTGATTTTACAGGGGGCCGGGAGACCCAGTACTTC. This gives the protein CATSDFTGGRETQYF.

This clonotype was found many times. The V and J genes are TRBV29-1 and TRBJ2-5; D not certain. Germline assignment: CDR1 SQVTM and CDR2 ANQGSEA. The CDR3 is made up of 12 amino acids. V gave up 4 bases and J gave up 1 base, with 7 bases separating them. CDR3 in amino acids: CSVVVSQETQYF. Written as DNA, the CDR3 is TGCAGCGTTGTTGTCAGCCAAGAGACCCAGTACTTC.

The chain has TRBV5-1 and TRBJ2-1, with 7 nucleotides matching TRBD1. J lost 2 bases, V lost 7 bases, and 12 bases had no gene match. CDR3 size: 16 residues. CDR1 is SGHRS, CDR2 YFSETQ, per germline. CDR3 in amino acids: CASGQGDGLPYNEQFF. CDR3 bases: TGCGCCAGCGGGCAGGGGGATGGTTTACCCTACAATGAGCAGTTCTTC.

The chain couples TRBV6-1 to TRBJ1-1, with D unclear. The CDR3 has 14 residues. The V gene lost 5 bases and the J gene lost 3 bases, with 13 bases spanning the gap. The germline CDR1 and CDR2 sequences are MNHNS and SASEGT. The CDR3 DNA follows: TGTGCCAGCAGTTATATCGGGGAGTACACTGAAGCTTTCTTT. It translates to CASSYIGEYTEAFF.

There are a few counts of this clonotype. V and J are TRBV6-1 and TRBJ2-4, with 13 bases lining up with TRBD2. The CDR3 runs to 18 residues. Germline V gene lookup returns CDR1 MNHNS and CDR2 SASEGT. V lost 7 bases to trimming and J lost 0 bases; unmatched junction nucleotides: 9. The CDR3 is CASTPLGLAGTAKNIQYF. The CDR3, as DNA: TGTGCCAGCACCCCACTGGGACTAGCGGGAACAGCCAAAAACATTCAGTACTTC.

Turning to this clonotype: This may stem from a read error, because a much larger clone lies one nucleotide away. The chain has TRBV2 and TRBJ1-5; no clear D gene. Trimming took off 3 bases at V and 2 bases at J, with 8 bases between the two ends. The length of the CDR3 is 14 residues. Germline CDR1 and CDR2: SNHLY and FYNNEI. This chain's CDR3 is CASSDSLCNQPQHF. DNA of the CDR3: TGTGCCAGCAGTGACTCCCTGTGCAATCAGCCCCAGCATTTT.